The clone carrying this T cell receptor beta chain was counted ten times or more. Its antigen is unidentified. This sample was taken from a study of T-cell reconstitution after alpha-beta-depleted transplantation in children. The library targeted TCRbeta and was prepared with unique molecular identifiers. TCRdb redid the calling of the PCR reads with MiXCR, one entry per CDR3 protein. The sample lists about 48,000 distinct CDR3 sequences; about 5% were seen once. Whole-study findings and limits: The main origin of T-cell counts and diversity one year after transplant was newly produced T cells. It was surviving recipient T cells and thymic progenitors that gave some patients high TCRbeta diversity at day 60.

In germline, CDR1 is DFQATT, CDR2 SNEGSKA (reference sequence). Trimming cost V 0 bases and J 4 bases, with 13 bases left between them. This CDR3 comprises 15 residues. This chain uses TRBV20-1 with TRBJ1-3; D might be TRBD1 (5 bases). The source is a female patient younger than 10 who had a stem cell transplant for aplastic anemia, so the T cells may come from the graft donor. This specimen consisted of PBMCs, mostly from graft donor cells, obtained 60 days after TCRalphabeta/CD19-depleted stem cell transplant. Here the CDR3 reads CSARDRDGVGNTIYF. The CDR3 DNA is TGCAGTGCTAGAGATCGGGACGGTGTCGGAAACACCATATATTTT.